This T cell receptor (beta chain) was obtained from a study of chemoradiotherapy in HPV16-positive cancers. Study overall: Candidate HPV-specific T-cell clones and common TCR motifs came from functional assays in two HPV16-positive patients.

Measured with immunoSEQ multiplex PCR; TCRdb has only the in-frame clones, and not every one. The table lists some 9,700 clones, about 80% of them singletons. Concerning this clone itself: The antigen remains unidentified.

Findings of the study overall: During treatment, candidate HPV-specific clones and E7-related motifs expanded in tumor.

Over chemoradiotherapy, repertoires were sampled more than once. Germline loops: CDR1 SNHLY, CDR2 FYNNEI. This CDR3 is built from 16 residues. V lost 5 bases and J 4 bases, leaving 20 bases between the germline ends. The sequence was collected from a human donor with HPV-associated anogenital cancer. Sampling was carried out from a patient who underwent chemoradiotherapy. This sequence joins TRBV2 and TRBJ1-2; perhaps TRBD1 as D (6 bases). The CDR3 nucleotides are TGTGCCAGCAGTCGGGGGGGGGCAGGTGGCCGCTATGGCTACACCTTC. Amino acid sequence: CASSRGGAGGRYGYTF.